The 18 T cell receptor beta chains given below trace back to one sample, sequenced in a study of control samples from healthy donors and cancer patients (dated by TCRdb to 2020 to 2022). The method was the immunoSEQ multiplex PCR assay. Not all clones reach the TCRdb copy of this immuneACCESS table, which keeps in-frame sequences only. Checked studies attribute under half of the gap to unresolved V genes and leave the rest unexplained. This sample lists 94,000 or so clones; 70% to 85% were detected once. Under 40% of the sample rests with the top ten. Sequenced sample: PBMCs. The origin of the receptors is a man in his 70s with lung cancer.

The CDR3 DNA reads as TGCGCCAGCAGCTTGGATGGGACACCTTTCTACGAGCAGTACTTC. Translating it yields CASSLDGTPFYEQYF. The V gene is TRBV5-1, the J gene TRBJ2-7; the D gene is possibly TRBD1 (6 bases). Germline lookup yields CDR1 SGHRS and CDR2 YFSETQ. The ends were cut back, 0 bases at V and 3 bases at J, with 13 bases in the middle. The CDR3 extends over 15 amino acids.

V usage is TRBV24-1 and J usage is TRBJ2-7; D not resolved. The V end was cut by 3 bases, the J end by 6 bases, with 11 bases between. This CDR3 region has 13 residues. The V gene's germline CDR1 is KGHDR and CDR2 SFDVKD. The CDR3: CATSDAGPSEQYF. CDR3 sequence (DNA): TGTGCCACCAGTGATGCTGGCCCCTCCGAGCAGTACTTC.

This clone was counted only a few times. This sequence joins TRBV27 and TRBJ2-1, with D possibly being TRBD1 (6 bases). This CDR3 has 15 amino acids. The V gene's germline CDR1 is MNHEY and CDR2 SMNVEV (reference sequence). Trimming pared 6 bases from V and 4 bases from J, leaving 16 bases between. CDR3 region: CASSRAGTSYNEQFF. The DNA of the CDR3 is TGTGCCAGCAGCCGAGCCGGGACAAGTTACAATGAGCAGTTCTTC.

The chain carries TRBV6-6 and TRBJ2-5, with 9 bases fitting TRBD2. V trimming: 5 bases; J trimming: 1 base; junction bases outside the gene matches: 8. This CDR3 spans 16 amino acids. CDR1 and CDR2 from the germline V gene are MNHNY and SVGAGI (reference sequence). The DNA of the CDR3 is TGTGCCAGCAGTCTGACTAGCGGATATGGCCAAGAGACCCAGTACTTC. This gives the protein CASSLTSGYGQETQYF.

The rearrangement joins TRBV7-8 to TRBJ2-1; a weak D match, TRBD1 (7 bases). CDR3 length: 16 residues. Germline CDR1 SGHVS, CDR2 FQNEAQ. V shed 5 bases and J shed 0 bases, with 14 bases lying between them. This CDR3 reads CASSRAGGGSYNEQFF. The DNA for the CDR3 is TGTGCCAGCAGCCGGGCAGGGGGAGGCTCCTACAATGAGCAGTTCTTC.

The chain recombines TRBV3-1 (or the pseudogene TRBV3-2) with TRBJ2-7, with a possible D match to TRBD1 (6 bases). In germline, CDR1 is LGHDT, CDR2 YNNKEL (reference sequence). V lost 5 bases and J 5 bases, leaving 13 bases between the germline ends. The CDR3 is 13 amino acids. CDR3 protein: CASSLGQFDEQYF. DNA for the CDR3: TGTGCCAGCAGCTTAGGACAGTTTGACGAGCAGTACTTC.

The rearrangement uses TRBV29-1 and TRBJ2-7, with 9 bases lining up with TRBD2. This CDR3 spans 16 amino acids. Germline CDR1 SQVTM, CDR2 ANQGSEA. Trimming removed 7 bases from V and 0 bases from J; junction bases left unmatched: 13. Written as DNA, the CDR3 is TGCAGCGCTTCTTACCCGACTAGCGGAAGCTCCTACGAGCAGTACTTC. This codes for CSASYPTSGSSYEQYF.

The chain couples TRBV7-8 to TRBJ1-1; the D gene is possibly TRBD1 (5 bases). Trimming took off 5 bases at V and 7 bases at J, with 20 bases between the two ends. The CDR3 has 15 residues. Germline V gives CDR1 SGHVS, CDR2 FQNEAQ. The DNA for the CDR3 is TGTGCCAGCAGCCCCACACCGGGACCCGAGAGTGAAGCTTTCTTT. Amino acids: CASSPTPGPESEAFF.

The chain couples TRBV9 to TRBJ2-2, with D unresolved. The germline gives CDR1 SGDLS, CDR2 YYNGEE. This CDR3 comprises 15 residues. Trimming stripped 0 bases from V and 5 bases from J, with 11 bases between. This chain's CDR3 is CASSVGVVSTGELFF. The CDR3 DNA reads TGTGCCAGCAGCGTAGGAGTTGTATCGACCGGGGAGCTGTTTTTT. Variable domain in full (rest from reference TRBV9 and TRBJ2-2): DSGVTQTPKHLITATGQRVTLRCSPRSGDLSVYWYQQSLDQGLQFLIQYYNGEERAKGNILERFSAQQFPDLHSELNLSSLELGDSALYFCASSVGVVSTGELFFGEGSRLTVL.

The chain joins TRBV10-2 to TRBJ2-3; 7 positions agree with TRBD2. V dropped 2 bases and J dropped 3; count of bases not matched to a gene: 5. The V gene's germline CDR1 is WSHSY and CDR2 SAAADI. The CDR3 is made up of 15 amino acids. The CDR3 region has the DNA TGCGCCAGCAGTGAGGGGGCGGGGGTTACAGATACGCAGTATTTT. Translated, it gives CASSEGAGVTDTQYF.

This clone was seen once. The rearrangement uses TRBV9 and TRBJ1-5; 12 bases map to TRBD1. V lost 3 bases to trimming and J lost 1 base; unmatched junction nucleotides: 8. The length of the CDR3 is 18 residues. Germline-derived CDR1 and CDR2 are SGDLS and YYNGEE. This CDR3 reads CASSEGTGGGMSNQPQHF. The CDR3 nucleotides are TGTGCCAGCAGCGAGGGGACAGGGGGCGGAATGAGCAATCAGCCCCAGCATTTT.

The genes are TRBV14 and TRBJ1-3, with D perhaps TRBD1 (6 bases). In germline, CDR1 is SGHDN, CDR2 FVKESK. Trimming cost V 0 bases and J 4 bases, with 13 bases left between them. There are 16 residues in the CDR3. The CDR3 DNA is TGTGCCAGCAGCCAAGATTTAACAGGGCTCGGAAACACCATATATTTT. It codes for CASSQDLTGLGNTIYF.

The CDR3 nucleotides are TGTGCCACCAGCAGAGAGAGCGCGAGCTCTGGAAACACCATATATTTT. Translating gives CATSRESASSGNTIYF. The genes are TRBV15 and TRBJ1-3; D not resolved. V was clipped by 0 bases and J by 0 bases, with 9 bases between them. Germline lookup yields CDR1 LNHNV and CDR2 YYDKDF (reference sequence). This CDR3 contains 16 residues.

Written as DNA, the CDR3 is TGTGCCAGCAGTTGGGACAGGGGTGGCTACACCTTC. It yields the protein CASSWDRGGYTF. This sequence joins TRBV28 and TRBJ1-2; 10 bases are a match to TRBD1. The V and J ends lost 4 bases and 7 bases, in that order; junction bases with no gene match: 0. The germline gives CDR1 MDHEN, CDR2 SYDVKM. The CDR3 loop spans 12 amino acids.

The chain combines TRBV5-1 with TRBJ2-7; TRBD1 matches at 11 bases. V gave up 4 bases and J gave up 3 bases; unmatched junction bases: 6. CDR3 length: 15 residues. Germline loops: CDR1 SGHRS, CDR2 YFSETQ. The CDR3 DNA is TGCGCCAGCAGCCCGGAAGGGACAGGGGGCTACGAGCAGTACTTC. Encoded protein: CASSPEGTGGYEQYF.

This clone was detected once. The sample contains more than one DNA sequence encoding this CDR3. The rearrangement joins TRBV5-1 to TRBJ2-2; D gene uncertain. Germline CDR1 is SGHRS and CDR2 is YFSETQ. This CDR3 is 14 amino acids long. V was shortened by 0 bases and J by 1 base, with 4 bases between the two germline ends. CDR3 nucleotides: TGCGCCAGCAGCTTGGGGGTGAACACCGGGGAGCTGTTTTTT. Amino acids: CASSLGVNTGELFF. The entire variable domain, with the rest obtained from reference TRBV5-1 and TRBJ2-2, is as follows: KAGVTQTPRYLIKTRGQQVTLSCSPISGHRSVSWYQQTPGQGLQFLFEYFSETQRNKGNFPGRFSGRQFSNSRSEMNVSTLELGDSALYLCASSLGVNTGELFFGEGSRLTVL.

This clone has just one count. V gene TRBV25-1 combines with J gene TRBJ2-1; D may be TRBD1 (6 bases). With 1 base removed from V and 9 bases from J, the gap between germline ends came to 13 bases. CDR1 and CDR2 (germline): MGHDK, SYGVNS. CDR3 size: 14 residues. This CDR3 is CASSELGTTGEQFF. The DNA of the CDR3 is TGTGCCAGCAGTGAATTAGGGACGACAGGTGAGCAGTTCTTC.

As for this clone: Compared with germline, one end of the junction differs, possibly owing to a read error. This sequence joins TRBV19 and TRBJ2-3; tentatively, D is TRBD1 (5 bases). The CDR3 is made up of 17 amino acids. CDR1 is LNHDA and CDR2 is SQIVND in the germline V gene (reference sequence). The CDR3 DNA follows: TGTGCCAGTAGTATCAACAAAGCCAGGGCAAGCAGAGATACGCAGTATTTT. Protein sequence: CASSINKARASRDTQYF.